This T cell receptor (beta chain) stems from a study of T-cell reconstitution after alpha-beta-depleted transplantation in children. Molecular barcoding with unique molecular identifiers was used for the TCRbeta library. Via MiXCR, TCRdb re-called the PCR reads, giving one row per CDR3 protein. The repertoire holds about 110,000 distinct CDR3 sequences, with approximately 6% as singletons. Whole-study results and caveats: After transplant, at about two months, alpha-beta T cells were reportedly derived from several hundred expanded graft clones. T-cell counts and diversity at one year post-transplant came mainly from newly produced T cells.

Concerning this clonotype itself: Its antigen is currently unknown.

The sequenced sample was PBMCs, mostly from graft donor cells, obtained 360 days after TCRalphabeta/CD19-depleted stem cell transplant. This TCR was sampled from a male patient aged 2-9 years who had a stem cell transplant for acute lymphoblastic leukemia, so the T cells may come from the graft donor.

CDR3 nucleotide sequence: TGCAGTGCCTCGGGGTCCCCCTACGAGCAGTACTTC. The encoded protein is CSASGSPYEQYF. The genes are TRBV20-1 and TRBJ2-7, with D tentatively TRBD2 (5 bases). Trimming cost V 6 bases and J 2 bases, with 11 bases left between them. This CDR3 contains 12 residues. Per the germline V gene, CDR1 is DFQATT and CDR2 is SNEGSKA (reference sequence).